This entry describes one T cell receptor beta chain. Its antigen is not identified. With 60 Vbeta and 13 Jbeta primers, the PCR was carried out. Data came from immunoSEQ multiplex PCR; TCRdb stores just in-frame clones and leaves some out. The table lists about 190,000 clones, roughly four fifths of them singletons, with approximately 3% in the top ten. These data are taken from a study of cytomegalovirus exposure and HLA in healthy donors. Study as a whole: An early data release held some 85 million unique TCRs from HLA-typed donors.

Findings and caveats of the study: Some TCR beta chains (roughly 160 of them) were listed as cytomegalovirus-associated. Per a prior analysis, the majority of TCR beta V segments were productive roughly 87% or roughly 30% of the time.

The CDR3 is made up of 15 amino acids. In germline, CDR1 is SNHLY, CDR2 FYNNEI. The V end lost 8 bases, the J end lost 1 base, and 17 bases lay between the germline ends. Sequencing was done on a sample of PBMCs. The clonotype originates from a woman in her 30s in good health and CMV-seropositive. This chain links TRBV2 with TRBJ2-5; possible D gene TRBD2, 5 bases. The CDR3 sequence: CASLNGGLSQETQYF. The CDR3 coding sequence is TGTGCCAGCCTTAACGGCGGGCTCTCCCAAGAGACCCAGTACTTC.